Listed here are 19 T cell receptor beta chains from one sample, sequenced in a study of regulatory T cells in long-lasting Graves disease (dated by TCRdb to the early 2020s). Taken with the paper, the label for time point translates to: newly diagnosed GD, antithyroid drugs for less than 3 months. For both TCR sequencing and RNA sequencing, RNA was extracted from PBMCs in TRIzol. Receptors were amplified or captured by multiplex PCR. The sequencer listed for this sample is Illumina HiSeq 4000. To build TCR beta libraries, CDR3 regions were amplified by Arm-PCR using iRepertoire HTBI primers. TCRdb reran the public reads through fastp at Q25 and MiXCR, keeping productive beta chains. Each entry merges the rows of one CDR3 protein and shows their most common DNA and genes. A total of 350,000 to 550,000 distinct CDR3 sequences appear in this sample, around 17% of them only once. The ten top clones hold 23% of the sample.

This same sample was also part of a study on T cells in Graves' hyperthyroidism and ophthalmopathy.

Specimen: peripheral blood mononuclear cells (PBMCs), collected at new diagnosis, from a patient treated with antithyroid drugs. The receptors were sampled from a woman younger than 35 with Graves disease. Donor details come from another sample of the same person, matched by shared clones.

The chain employs TRBV6-5 and TRBJ2-3, with D unresolved. This CDR3 comprises 14 residues. The germline CDR1 and CDR2 sequences are MNHEY and SVGAGI. V lost 3 bases to trimming and J lost 3 bases, with 10 bases between them. The CDR3 loop is CASSYRQATDTQYF. CDR3 coding DNA: TGTGCCAGCAGTTATCGGCAAGCGACAGATACGCAGTATTTT.

Comment on this clonotype: A much more abundant neighbour one base away suggests this may be a read error. This chain uses TRBV2 with TRBJ1-1; 8 bases fit TRBD1. CDR3 length: 16 amino acids. Per the germline V gene, CDR1 is SNHLY and CDR2 is FYNNEI. V dropped 6 bases and J dropped 3; count of bases not matched to a gene: 12. In DNA, the CDR3 is TGTGCCAGCAGGGTGGGCAGGGGGCGGGTGGACACTGAAGCTTTCTTT. Its protein product is CASRVGRGRVDTEAFF. The whole variable domain, filled in from reference TRBV2 and TRBJ1-1, reads EPEVTQTPSHQVTQMGQEVILRCVPISNHLYFYWYRQILGQKVEFLVSFYNNEISEKSEIFDDQFSVERPDGSNFTLKIRSTKLEDSAMYFCASRVGRGRVDTEAFFGQGTRLTVV.

This clonotype was seen many times. This chain joins TRBV4-3 and TRBJ2-5; D possibly matches TRBD1 or TRBD2 (5 bases each). The CDR3 is 15 amino acids. The germline V gene has CDR1 LGHNA and CDR2 YSLEER. The V and J ends lost 0 bases and 5 bases respectively, with 13 bases between them. The CDR3 region has the DNA TGCGCCAGCAGCCAAGATAGACCTGGGGACGAGACCCAGTACTTC. Its translation: CASSQDRPGDETQYF.

This clonotype appeared a few times. The chain employs TRBV5-5 and TRBJ2-3, with 10 bases that match TRBD2. The CDR3 extends over 17 amino acids. From germline, CDR1 is SGHKS and CDR2 YYEKEE (reference sequence). J gave up 4 bases and V 4 bases, and 12 bases lay outside the gene matches. CDR3: CASSAKGLAGAPDTQYF. CDR3 bases: TGTGCCAGCAGCGCGAAAGGCCTAGCGGGAGCCCCAGATACGCAGTATTTT. Full variable domain (outside the CDR3, taken from reference TRBV5-5 and TRBJ2-3): DAGVTQSPTHLIKTRGQQVTLRCSPISGHKSVSWYQQVLGQGPQFIFQYYEKEERGRGNFPDRFSARQFPNYSSELNVNALLLGDSALYLCASSAKGLAGAPDTQYFGPGTRLTVL.

This clonotype was observed many times. This sequence joins TRBV13 and TRBJ1-5; no definite D call. With 6 bases removed from V and 6 bases from J, the gap between germline ends came to 9 bases. The CDR3 runs 12 residues. Germline loops: CDR1 PRHDT, CDR2 FYEKMQ (reference sequence). The CDR3 DNA reads as TGTGCCAGCAGTTCCGGGGTTCAGCCCCAGCATTTT. This encodes CASSSGVQPQHF. The full variable domain, completed using reference TRBV13 and TRBJ1-5, is AAGVIQSPRHLIKEKRETATLKCYPIPRHDTVYWYQQGPGQDPQFLISFYEKMQSDKGSIPDRFSAQQFSDYHSELNMSSLELGDSALYFCASSSGVQPQHFGDGTRLSIL.

There are a few counts of this clonotype. A junction end diverges from the germline sequence, so it may reflect a read error. This sequence joins TRBV19 and TRBJ1-1; unclear D gene. The CDR3 totals 14 residues. Germline V CDR1 and CDR2: LNHDA, SQIVND (reference sequence). The CDR3 here is CASSIVTANTEAFF. CDR3 nucleotide sequence: TGTGCCAGTAGCATAGTGACGGCGAACACTGAAGCTTTCTTT. Combining the CDR3 with reference TRBV19 and TRBJ1-1 gives the whole variable domain DGGITQSPKYLFRKEGQNVTLSCEQNLNHDAMYWYRQDPGQGLRLIYYSQIVNDFQKGDIAEGYSVSREKKESFPLTVTSAQKNPTAFYLCASSIVTANTEAFFGQGTRLTVV.

This clonotype was counted ten times or more. J is TRBJ2-7 and V is TRBV6-2 or TRBV6-3, with 12 positions matching TRBD2. CDR1 and CDR2 from the germline V gene are MNHEY and SVGEGT. This CDR3 contains 18 residues. The V segment lost 6 bases and the J segment 4 bases; nucleotides outside the gene matches: 16. This CDR3 is CASSPRSLAGGQGYEQYF. The CDR3 DNA sequence: TGTGCCAGCAGCCCGCGGTCCCTAGCGGGAGGGCAAGGATACGAGCAGTACTTC.

The chain is built from TRBV12-3 or TRBV12-4 and TRBJ1-4; no definite D call. Trimming stripped 6 bases from V and 8 bases from J, with 10 bases between. The CDR3 is made up of 12 amino acids. The CDR3 here is CASRGVGEKLFF. The CDR3 DNA reads as TGTGCCAGCAGGGGCGTTGGGGAAAAACTGTTTTTT.

This clonotype showed up many times. The rearrangement joins TRBV11-2 to TRBJ2-7; no clear D. The CDR3 covers 15 residues. Germline V gene data show CDR1 as SGHAT and CDR2 as FQNNGV. V gave up 2 bases and J gave up 0 bases, with 11 bases separating them. CDR3 sequence (DNA): TGTGCCAGCAGCTTATTACAGACAAGCTCCTACGAGCAGTACTTC. Translated: CASSLLQTSSYEQYF. The entire variable domain, with the rest obtained from reference TRBV11-2 and TRBJ2-7, is as follows: EAGVAQSPRYKIIEKRQSVAFWCNPISGHATLYWYQQILGQGPKLLIQFQNNGVVDDSQLPKDRFSAERLKGVDSTLKIQPAKLEDSAVYLCASSLLQTSSYEQYFGPGTRLTVT.

There are a few counts of this clonotype. This chain joins TRBV2 and TRBJ2-1; TRBD2 aligns across 9 bases. Trimming removed 5 bases from V and 10 bases from J; junction bases left unmatched: 9. Germline CDR1 is SNHLY and CDR2 is FYNNEI. The CDR3 is 14 amino acids. The CDR3 bases are TGTGCCAGCAGTCCCGGGACTAGCAGAAAAGAGCAGTTCTTC. Amino acid sequence: CASSPGTSRKEQFF.

This clonotype showed up many times. CDR3 coding DNA: TGTGCCAGCGGAAGAACAGGGGGCTGGAATGAGCAGTTCTTC. It yields the protein CASGRTGGWNEQFF. This chain joins TRBV27 and TRBJ2-1; 9 positions agree with TRBD1. The germline CDR1 and CDR2 sequences are MNHEY and SMNVEV (reference sequence). The CDR3 loop spans 14 amino acids. Germline trimming cut 8 bases from V and 7 bases from J; bases unmatched to any gene: 9.

This clonotype turned up a few times. The chain carries TRBV29-1 and TRBJ2-1, with 11 nucleotides matching TRBD2. Looked up from germline, CDR1 is SQVTM and CDR2 is ANQGSEA. The trim removed 3 bases at V and 4 bases at J, leaving 11 bases unmatched. This CDR3 has 17 amino acids. CDR3: CSVEGGTSGSLYNEQFF. In DNA form, the CDR3 reads TGCAGCGTTGAGGGGGGAACTAGCGGGAGTTTATACAATGAGCAGTTCTTC.

At least ten counts were recorded for this clonotype. This sequence joins TRBV12-3 or TRBV12-4 and TRBJ1-2; D is unclear. The germline V and J ends were trimmed by 6 bases and 0 bases, with 11 bases remaining between them. The CDR3 has 14 residues. DNA for the CDR3: TGTGCCAGCAGCCCCACAATAGCTAACTATGGCTACACCTTC. As protein: CASSPTIANYGYTF.

This clonotype was counted many times. V gene TRBV2 combines with J gene TRBJ2-7, with D perhaps assigned TRBD1 or TRBD2 (5 bases each). Germline CDR1 is SNHLY and CDR2 is FYNNEI. This CDR3 is built from 14 residues. The germline V and J ends were trimmed by 5 bases and 2 bases, with 13 bases remaining between them. CDR3 sequence reads: CASSHNRGAYEQYF. CDR3 DNA: TGTGCCAGCAGTCACAACCGGGGCGCCTACGAGCAGTACTTC.

This rearrangement joins TRBV29-1 to TRBJ1-1; D is unresolved. The germline gives CDR1 SQVTM, CDR2 ANQGSEA. V lost 5 bases to trimming and J lost 4 bases, with 11 bases between them. The CDR3 totals 12 residues. CDR3 in amino acids: CSVLGSITEAFF. CDR3 in DNA: TGCAGCGTTCTGGGCAGTATCACTGAAGCTTTCTTT.

This clonotype was seen many times. This chain links TRBV20-1 with TRBJ1-1; D may be TRBD1 (5 bases). Trimming left V 0 bases short and J 0 bases short, with 14 bases between. Germline V CDR1 and CDR2: DFQATT, SNEGSKA (reference sequence). The CDR3 loop spans 16 amino acids. This CDR3 is CSARDGAHRMNTEAFF. The DNA of the CDR3 is TGCAGTGCTAGAGATGGGGCCCACCGAATGAACACTGAAGCTTTCTTT.

With regard to this clonotype: A junction boundary mismatches the germline segment, possibly from a read error. J is TRBJ1-3 and V is TRBV20-1; the match to TRBD1 covers 8 bases. The CDR3 runs to 15 residues. The germline CDR1 and CDR2 sequences are DFQATT and SNEGSKA (reference sequence). The CDR3 DNA is TGCAGTGCTAGAGATGACAGGGGCTCTGGAAACACCATAGATTTT. Its translation is CSARDDRGSGNTIDF.

This clonotype was counted ten times or more. The chain links TRBV6-2 or TRBV6-3 to TRBJ2-7; TRBD1 matches at 7 bases. V was pared by 0 bases and J by 1 base, with 12 bases of the junction left unmatched. The CDR3 runs 18 residues. Germline V CDR1 and CDR2: MNHEY, SVGEGT. The CDR3: CASSYSKSRQGRSYEQYF. CDR3 sequence (DNA): TGTGCCAGCAGTTACTCGAAATCTAGACAGGGAAGGTCCTACGAGCAGTACTTC.

A few counts support this clonotype. The genes are TRBV7-3 and TRBJ2-3; weak D call: TRBD1 (5 bases). This CDR3 contains 17 residues. V was cut by 0 bases and J by 4 bases, with 17 bases left in between. Germline lookup yields CDR1 SGHTA and CDR2 FQGTGA. The CDR3 bases are TGTGCCAGCAGCTTAACGGCAGGGCGATCCCCCCCAGATACGCAGTATTTT. Residues: CASSLTAGRSPPDTQYF.